The 5 T cell receptor beta chains below come from one sample, sequenced in a study of T cell responses to AZD1222 COVID-19 vaccine. Profiled with immunoSEQ multiplex PCR; TCRdb holds only in-frame clones, not every one. The sample lists tens of thousands of clones; 92% were seen once. The source was peripheral blood, collected on day 0 of AZD1222 vaccination. Receptor source: an adult in good health.

This sequence joins TRBV25-1 and TRBJ1-1, with 7 positions matching TRBD1. The CDR3 has 15 amino acids. The V and J ends lost 7 bases and 5 bases, in that order; junction bases with no gene match: 13. Germline CDR1 and CDR2: MGHDK and SYGVNS. The CDR3 protein is CASNRTGLKWTEAFF. The CDR3 coding sequence is TGTGCCAGCAACAGGACAGGCTTAAAATGGACTGAAGCTTTCTTT.

The CDR3 DNA sequence: TGTGCCAGCAGCTTCGGGACAAGGAACACTGAAGCTTTCTTT. This translates into CASSFGTRNTEAFF. The gene calls are TRBV7-2 and TRBJ1-1, with a possible D match to TRBD1 (6 bases). V lost 3 bases and J 1 base, leaving 9 bases between the germline ends. This CDR3 has 14 amino acids. The V gene's germline CDR1 is SGHTA and CDR2 FQGNSA.

J is TRBJ2-1 and V is TRBV9; D perhaps matches TRBD2 (5 bases). V gave up 2 bases and J gave up 2 bases, with 8 bases separating them. This CDR3 is built from 14 residues. Per germline, CDR1 SGDLS and CDR2 YYNGEE. For the CDR3, the DNA is TGTGCCAGCAGCGTTTTAGCGACCTACAATGAGCAGTTCTTC. The encoded protein is CASSVLATYNEQFF.

J is TRBJ2-4 and V is TRBV7-9; 9 bases fit TRBD1. Germline trimming cut 1 base from V and 5 bases from J; bases unmatched to any gene: 6. The CDR3 covers 16 residues. Per germline, CDR1 SEHNR and CDR2 FQNEAQ (reference sequence). Here the CDR3 DNA reads TGTGCCAGCAGCTTAGGCGGTAGGACAGGGGAAAACATTCAGTACTTC. Translation: CASSLGGRTGENIQYF.

This clone was seen just once. The rearrangement joins TRBV10-2 to TRBJ1-4, with 8 positions matching TRBD1. V dropped 3 bases and J dropped 11; count of bases not matched to a gene: 11. The germline CDR1 and CDR2 sequences are WSHSY and SAAADI. CDR3 length equals 15 residues. CDR3 region: CASSEPDRGRWKLFF. DNA for the CDR3: TGCGCCAGCAGTGAACCCGACAGGGGCCGCTGGAAACTGTTTTTT.